This record covers a single T cell receptor beta chain. In the study's own analysis: Reference gene primer amplification gave estimated nucleated cell counts. TCRdb keeps only in-frame clones here, not all; method: immunoSEQ multiplex PCR. For V, J and clone size, that table is used; D and trimming come from the DNA. In the table there are approximately 110,000 clones, around 90% of which are singletons. The CDR3 sequence is 12 residues long. V lost 5 bases to trimming and J lost 1 base, with 4 bases between them. The sample is drawn from a study of blood T cell repertoires in COVID-19. Study as a whole: Acute-phase and convalescent COVID-19 samples originated in the United States, Italy and Spain. T cells, B-cell-depleted T cells, or PBMCs provided the cDNA or gDNA that served as material.

The J gene is TRBJ2-3, the V gene TRBV12-3 or TRBV12-4; D uncertain. Sequenced input: peripheral blood. The sequence was obtained from a woman between 50 and 59 years old with active or convalescent COVID-19. The CDR3 DNA sequence: TGTGCCAGCAGTCCGGGCACAGATACGCAGTATTTT. This codes for CASSPGTDTQYF.